This T cell receptor (beta chain) was captured by sequencing in a study of regulatory T cells in long-lasting Graves disease. In this sample, this clonotype turned up many times. To make TCR beta libraries, researchers used iRepertoire HTBI primers and Arm-PCR of CDR3 regions. TCRdb analysed the multiplex PCR reads with MiXCR anew, one entry per CDR3 protein. This sample has fewer than 500,000 distinct CDR3 sequences, with around 15% found just once. Time point specified: newly diagnosed GD, antithyroid drugs for less than 3 months. Isolated PBMC RNA provided the starting material for the TCR library. With 6 bases removed from V and 6 bases from J, the gap between germline ends came to 14 bases. Germline V gene sequence: CDR1 SNHLY, CDR2 FYNNEI. The CDR3 runs 14 residues. The same sample was also studied in work on T cells in Graves' hyperthyroidism and ophthalmopathy.

Specimen: peripheral blood mononuclear cells (PBMCs), collected at new diagnosis, from a patient treated with antithyroid drugs. The genes are TRBV2 and TRBJ2-2, with D perhaps TRBD2 (6 bases). The clonotype originates from a man aged 35 to 55 with Graves disease. The DNA for the CDR3 is TGTGCCAGCAGGGGCTTACTAGCCTCCGGGGAGCTGTTTTTT. This gives the protein CASRGLLASGELFF.